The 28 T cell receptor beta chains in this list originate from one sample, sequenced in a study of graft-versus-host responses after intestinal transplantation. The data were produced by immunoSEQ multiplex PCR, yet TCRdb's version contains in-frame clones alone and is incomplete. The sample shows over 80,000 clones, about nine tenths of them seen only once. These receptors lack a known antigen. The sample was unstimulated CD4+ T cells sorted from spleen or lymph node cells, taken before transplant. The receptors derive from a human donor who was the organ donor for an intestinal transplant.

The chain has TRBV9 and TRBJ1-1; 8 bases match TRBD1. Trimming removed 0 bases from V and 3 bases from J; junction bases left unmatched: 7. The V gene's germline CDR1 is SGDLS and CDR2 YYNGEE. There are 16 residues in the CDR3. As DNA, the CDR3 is TGTGCCAGCAGCGTAGTTCTCGGACAGGGAGACACTGAAGCTTTCTTT. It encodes CASSVVLGQGDTEAFF.

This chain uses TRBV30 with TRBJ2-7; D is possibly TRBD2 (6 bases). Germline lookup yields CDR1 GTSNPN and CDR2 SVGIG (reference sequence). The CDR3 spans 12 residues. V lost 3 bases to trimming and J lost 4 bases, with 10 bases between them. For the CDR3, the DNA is TGTGCCTGGAGCCTGACTAGTTACGAGCAGTACTTC. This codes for CAWSLTSYEQYF.

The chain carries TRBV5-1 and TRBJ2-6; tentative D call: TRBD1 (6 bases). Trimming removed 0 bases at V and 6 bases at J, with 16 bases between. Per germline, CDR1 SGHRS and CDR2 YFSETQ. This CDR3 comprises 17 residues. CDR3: CASSLGPTGILANVLTF. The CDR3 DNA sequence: TGCGCCAGCAGCTTGGGGCCTACAGGGATACTGGCCAACGTCCTGACTTTC.

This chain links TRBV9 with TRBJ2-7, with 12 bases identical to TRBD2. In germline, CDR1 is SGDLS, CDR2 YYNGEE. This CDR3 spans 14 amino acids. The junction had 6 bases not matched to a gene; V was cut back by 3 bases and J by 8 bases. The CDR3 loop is CASSGTSGDFQQYF. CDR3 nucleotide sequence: TGTGCCAGCAGCGGGACTAGCGGGGACTTCCAGCAGTACTTC.

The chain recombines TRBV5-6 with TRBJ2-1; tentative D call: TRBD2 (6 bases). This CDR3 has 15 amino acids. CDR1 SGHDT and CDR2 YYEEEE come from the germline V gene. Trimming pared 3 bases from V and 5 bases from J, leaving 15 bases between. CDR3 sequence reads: CASSSIERANNEQFF. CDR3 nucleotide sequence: TGTGCCAGCAGCTCTATCGAGCGGGCTAACAATGAGCAGTTCTTC.

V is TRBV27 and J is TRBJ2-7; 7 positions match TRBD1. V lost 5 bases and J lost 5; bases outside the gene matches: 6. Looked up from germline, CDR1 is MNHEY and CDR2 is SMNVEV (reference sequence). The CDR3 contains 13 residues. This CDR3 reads CASSPQGKNEQYF. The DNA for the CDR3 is TGTGCCAGCAGTCCACAGGGGAAGAACGAGCAGTACTTC.

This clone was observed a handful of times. This CDR3 is CATHRNSAGNTIYF. The CDR3 DNA follows: TGTGCCACCCATCGGAACAGTGCTGGAAACACCATATATTTT. The chain employs TRBV19 and TRBJ1-3; D is undetermined. The CDR3 is made up of 14 amino acids. Deletions cut 10 bases from V and 2 bases from J, with 15 bases between. CDR1 and CDR2 from the germline V gene are LNHDA and SQIVND (reference sequence).

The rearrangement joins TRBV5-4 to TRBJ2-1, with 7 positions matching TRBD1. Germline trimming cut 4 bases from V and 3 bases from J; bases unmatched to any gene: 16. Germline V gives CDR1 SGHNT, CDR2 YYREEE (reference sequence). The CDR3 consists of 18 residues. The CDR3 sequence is CASSRTTGIMRNYNEQFF. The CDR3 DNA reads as TGTGCCAGCAGCCGCACGACAGGGATTATGAGGAACTACAATGAGCAGTTCTTC.

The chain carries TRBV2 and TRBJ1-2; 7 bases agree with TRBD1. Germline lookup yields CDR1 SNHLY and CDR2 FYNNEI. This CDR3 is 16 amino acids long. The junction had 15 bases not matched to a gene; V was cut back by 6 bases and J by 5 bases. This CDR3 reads CASSAEARQGGYGYTF. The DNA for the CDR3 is TGTGCCAGCAGCGCCGAAGCCCGACAGGGCGGGTATGGCTACACCTTC.

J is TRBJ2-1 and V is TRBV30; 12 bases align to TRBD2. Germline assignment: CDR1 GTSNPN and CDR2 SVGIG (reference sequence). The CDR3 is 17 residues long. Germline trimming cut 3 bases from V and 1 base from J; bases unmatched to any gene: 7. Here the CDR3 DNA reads TGTGCCTGGAGCGACCTGACTAGCGGGGGATCCTACAATGAGCAGTTCTTC. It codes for CAWSDLTSGGSYNEQFF.

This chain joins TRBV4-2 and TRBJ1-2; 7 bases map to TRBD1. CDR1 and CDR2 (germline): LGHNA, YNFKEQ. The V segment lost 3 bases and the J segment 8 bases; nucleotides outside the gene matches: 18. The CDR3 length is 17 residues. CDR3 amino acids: CASSHPQGVSSWGGYTF. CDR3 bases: TGTGCCAGCAGCCATCCTCAGGGGGTCTCCTCTTGGGGCGGCTACACCTTC.

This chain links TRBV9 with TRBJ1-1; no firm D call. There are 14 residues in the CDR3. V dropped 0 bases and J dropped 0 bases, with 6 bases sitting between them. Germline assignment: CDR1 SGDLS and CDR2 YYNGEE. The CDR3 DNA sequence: TGTGCCAGCAGCGTAGGAGGCGTGAACACTGAAGCTTTCTTT. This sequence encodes CASSVGGVNTEAFF.

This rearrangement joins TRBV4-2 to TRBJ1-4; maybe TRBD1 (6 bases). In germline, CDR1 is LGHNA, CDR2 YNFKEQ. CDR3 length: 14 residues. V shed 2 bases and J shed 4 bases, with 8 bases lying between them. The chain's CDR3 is CASSQMDSNEKLFF. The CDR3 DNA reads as TGTGCCAGCAGCCAAATGGACAGTAATGAAAAACTGTTTTTT.

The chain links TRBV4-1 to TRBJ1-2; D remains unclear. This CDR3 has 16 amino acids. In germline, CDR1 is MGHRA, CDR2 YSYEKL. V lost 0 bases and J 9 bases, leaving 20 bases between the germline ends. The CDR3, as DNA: TGCGCCAGCAGCCAAGATACCACGTCTGGAGCTATGCGCTACACCTTC. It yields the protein CASSQDTTSGAMRYTF.

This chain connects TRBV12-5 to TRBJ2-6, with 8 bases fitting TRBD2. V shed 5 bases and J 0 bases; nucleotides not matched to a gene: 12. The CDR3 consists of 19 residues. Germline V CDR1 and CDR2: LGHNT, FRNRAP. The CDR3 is CASGPGGGRYSSGANVLTF. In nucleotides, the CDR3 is TGTGCTAGTGGTCCCGGCGGGGGGCGTTACAGCTCTGGGGCCAACGTCCTGACTTTC.

The CDR3, as DNA: TGTGCCAGCAGCTTCCGGGACGTCCTCAGGGGGGTGGCCGAGCAGTACTTC. Amino acids: CASSFRDVLRGVAEQYF. The gene calls are TRBV7-2 and TRBJ2-7; D is possibly TRBD1 (7 bases). The CDR3 contains 17 residues. V shed 3 bases and J shed 6 bases, with 24 bases lying between them. The germline V gene has CDR1 SGHTA and CDR2 FQGNSA. The full variable domain, completed using reference TRBV7-2 and TRBJ2-7, is GAGVSQSPSNKVTEKGKDVELRCDPISGHTALYWYRQSLGQGLEFLIYFQGNSAPDKSGLPSDRFSAERTGGSVSTLTIQRTQQEDSAVYLCASSFRDVLRGVAEQYFGPGTRLTVT.

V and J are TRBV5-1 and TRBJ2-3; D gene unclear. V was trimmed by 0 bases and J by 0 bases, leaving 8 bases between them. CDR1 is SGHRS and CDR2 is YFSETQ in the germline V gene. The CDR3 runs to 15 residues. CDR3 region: CASSLARFSTDTQYF. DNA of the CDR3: TGCGCCAGCAGCTTGGCTCGGTTCAGCACAGATACGCAGTATTTT.

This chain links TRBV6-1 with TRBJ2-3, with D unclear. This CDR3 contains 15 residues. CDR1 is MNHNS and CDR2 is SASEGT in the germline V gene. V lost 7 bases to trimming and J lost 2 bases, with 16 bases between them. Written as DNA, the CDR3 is TGTGCCAGCACCGGGTCCGGTCTTCTCACAGATACGCAGTATTTT. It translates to CASTGSGLLTDTQYF.

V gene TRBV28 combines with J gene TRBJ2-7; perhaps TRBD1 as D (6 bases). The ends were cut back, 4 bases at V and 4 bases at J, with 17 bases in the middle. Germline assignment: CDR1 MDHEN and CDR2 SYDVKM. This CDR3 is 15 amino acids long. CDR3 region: CASSSPRQASYEQYF. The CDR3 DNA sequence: TGTGCCAGCAGTTCCCCGCGACAGGCCTCTTACGAGCAGTACTTC.

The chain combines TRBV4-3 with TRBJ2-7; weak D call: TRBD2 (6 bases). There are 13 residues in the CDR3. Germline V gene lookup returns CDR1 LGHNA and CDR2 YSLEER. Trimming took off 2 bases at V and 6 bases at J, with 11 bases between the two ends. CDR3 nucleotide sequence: TGCGCCAGCAGCCAACGGCCCGGGGGCGAGCAGTACTTC. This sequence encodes CASSQRPGGEQYF.

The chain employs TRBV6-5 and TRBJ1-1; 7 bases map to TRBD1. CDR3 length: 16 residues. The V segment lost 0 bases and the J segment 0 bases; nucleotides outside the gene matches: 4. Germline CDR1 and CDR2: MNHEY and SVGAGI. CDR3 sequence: CASSYSFTGVNTEAFF. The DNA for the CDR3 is TGTGCCAGCAGTTACTCGTTTACAGGGGTGAACACTGAAGCTTTCTTT.

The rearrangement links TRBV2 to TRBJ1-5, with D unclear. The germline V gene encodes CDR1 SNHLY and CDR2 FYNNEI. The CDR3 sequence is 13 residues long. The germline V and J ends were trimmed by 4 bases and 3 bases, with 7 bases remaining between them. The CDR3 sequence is CASSADFNQPQHF. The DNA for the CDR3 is TGTGCCAGCAGTGCGGACTTCAATCAGCCCCAGCATTTT.

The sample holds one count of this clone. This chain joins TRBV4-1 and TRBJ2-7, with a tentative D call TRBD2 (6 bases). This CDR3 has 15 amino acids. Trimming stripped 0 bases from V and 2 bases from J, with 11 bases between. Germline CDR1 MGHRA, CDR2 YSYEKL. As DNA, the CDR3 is TGCGCCAGCAGCCAAGACCCCACGGGGGCCTACGAGCAGTACTTC. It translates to CASSQDPTGAYEQYF.

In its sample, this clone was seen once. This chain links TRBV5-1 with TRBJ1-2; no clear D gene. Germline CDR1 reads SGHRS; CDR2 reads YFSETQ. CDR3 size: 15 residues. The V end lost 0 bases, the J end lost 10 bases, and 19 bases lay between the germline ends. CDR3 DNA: TGCGCCAGCAGCTTGGAAGTCGCGGGAACCGGGGACTACACCTTC. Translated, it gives CASSLEVAGTGDYTF. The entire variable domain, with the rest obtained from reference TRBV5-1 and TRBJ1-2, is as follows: KAGVTQTPRYLIKTRGQQVTLSCSPISGHRSVSWYQQTPGQGLQFLFEYFSETQRNKGNFPGRFSGRQFSNSRSEMNVSTLELGDSALYLCASSLEVAGTGDYTFGSGTRLTVV.

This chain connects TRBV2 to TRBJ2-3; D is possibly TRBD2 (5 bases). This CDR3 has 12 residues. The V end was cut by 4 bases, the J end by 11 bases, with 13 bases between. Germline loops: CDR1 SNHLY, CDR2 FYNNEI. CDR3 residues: CASSAPSGGQYF. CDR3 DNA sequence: TGTGCCAGCAGTGCTCCAAGCGGAGGGCAGTATTTT.

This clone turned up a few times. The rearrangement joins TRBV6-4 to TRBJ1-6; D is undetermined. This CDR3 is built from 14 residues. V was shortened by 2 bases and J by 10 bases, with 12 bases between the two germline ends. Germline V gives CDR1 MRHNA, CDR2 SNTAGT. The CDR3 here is CASSDGSWRSPLHF. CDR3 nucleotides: TGTGCCAGCAGTGACGGATCATGGAGGTCACCCCTCCACTTT.

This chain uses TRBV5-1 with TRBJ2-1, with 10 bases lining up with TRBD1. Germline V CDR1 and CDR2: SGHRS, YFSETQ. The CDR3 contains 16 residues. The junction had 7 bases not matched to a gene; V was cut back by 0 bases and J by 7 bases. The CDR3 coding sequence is TGCGCCAGCAGCTTGGGAGGGACAGGGGCCGGGAATGAGCAGTTCTTC. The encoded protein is CASSLGGTGAGNEQFF.

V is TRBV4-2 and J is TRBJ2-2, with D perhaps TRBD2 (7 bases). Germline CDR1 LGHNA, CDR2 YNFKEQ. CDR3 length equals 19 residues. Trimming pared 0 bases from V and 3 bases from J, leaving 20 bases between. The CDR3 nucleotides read TGTGCCAGCAGCCAAGATCCGGGGGGCCTACGTGGGGACACCGGGGAGCTGTTTTTT. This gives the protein CASSQDPGGLRGDTGELFF.